This is a list of T cell receptor beta chains from one sample in a study of blood T cell repertoires in COVID-19. Here immunoSEQ multiplex PCR was the method, and the copy in TCRdb shows in-frame clones only, minus some. The sample has some 80,000 clones, about four fifths seen once; the top ten hold approximately 5%. The sample was peripheral blood. The origin of the receptors is a woman older than 75 with active or convalescent COVID-19. Each CDR3 is given with its conserved first and last residue. The order of the fields is CDR3 DNA, CDR3 protein, D gene, V gene, clone size, J gene. The D gene is left open where the match is weak. Not all rows give a size; the values are once, few, many and, for expanded clones, a class.

TGTGCCAGCAGCCCACAGGGGAAAGACTACGAGCAGTACTTC | CASSPQGKDYEQYF | TRBD1 | TRBV28 | . | TRBJ2-7
TGTGCCAGCTCATCCGGACTGAGAGAGACCCAGTACTTC | CASSSGLRETQYF | . | TRBV18 | . | TRBJ2-5
TGTGCCAGTACCTCTTCGGGACTAAACACAGATACGCAGTATTTT | CASTSSGLNTDTQYF | TRBD2 | TRBV2 | . | TRBJ2-3
TGTGCCAGCAGCTTAGTTCGGGGGGGCACCTACAATGAGCAGTTCTTC | CASSLVRGGTYNEQFF | TRBD2 | TRBV7-8 | . | TRBJ2-1
TGTGCCAGCAGTTTTGGCCTCACGGGACAGGGTTTCGCCGAGCAGTACTTC | CASSFGLTGQGFAEQYF | TRBD1 | TRBV28 | . | TRBJ2-7
TGTGCCAGCTCATCGCAACAGGGTAATTCGGGCAATCAGCCCCAGCATTTT | CASSSQQGNSGNQPQHF | . | TRBV18 | . | TRBJ1-5
TGCGCCAGCAGCCAAGATGTGCGGAGTGGAGCGGGGGAGCTGTTTTTT | CASSQDVRSGAGELFF | . | TRBV4-3 | . | TRBJ2-2
TGTGCCAGCAGCTTACTCGGTCACTTCCCCTTAGCCAAAAACATTCAGTACTTC | CASSLLGHFPLAKNIQYF | . | TRBV7-8 | . | TRBJ2-4
TGCGCCAGCAGCTTGGCCCGCACTAACAATGAGCAGTTCTTC | CASSLARTNNEQFF | . | TRBV5-1 | once | TRBJ2-1
TGCGCCAGCAGTGCTTTGGGGGGGGGCCAAGATACGCAGTATTTT | CASSALGGGQDTQYF | . | TRBV10-1 | few | TRBJ2-3
TGTGCCAGCAGTGAAGATGGAGGACAGGGGGGACAATGGTTCTTC | CASSEDGGQGGQWFF | TRBD1 | TRBV6-1 | . | TRBJ2-1
TGTGCCACCACGACTAGCGGAGGCACAGATACGCAGTATTTT | CATTTSGGTDTQYF | TRBD2 | TRBV19 | . | TRBJ2-3
TGTGCCATCAGCTTTAGCGCCCCCGACAATGAGCAGTTCTTC | CAISFSAPDNEQFF | . | TRBV10-3 | . | TRBJ2-1
TGTGCCAGCAGTTACTCAGCTGGGGCCACTGAAGCTTTCTTT | CASSYSAGATEAFF | . | TRBV6-6 | . | TRBJ1-1
TGCAGCGTTCGCGAACTAGCGGGGGGGCCTTCGGATGAGCAGTTCTTC | CSVRELAGGPSDEQFF | TRBD2 | TRBV29-1 | . | TRBJ2-1
TGTGCCAGCAGGTTAGGCAGGGATTCATATTTT | CASRLGRDSYF | . | TRBV12-3/TRBV12-4 | once | TRBJ1-3
TGTGCCAGCAGCTCGTGGACAGGGTCGGATTCACCCCTCCACTTT | CASSSWTGSDSPLHF | TRBD1 | TRBV7-9 | . | TRBJ1-6
TGTGCCAGTAGCACAATCGACAGGGTCTTCTCTGGAAACACCATATATTTT | CASSTIDRVFSGNTIYF | TRBD1 | TRBV19 | . | TRBJ1-3
TGTGCCAGCAGCTTAGGGACTAGCCGGGGGGGTGAGCAGTTCTTC | CASSLGTSRGGEQFF | TRBD2 | TRBV5-6 | . | TRBJ2-1
TGTGCCTGGAGTGTGGGGGGGGCTCGGGAGCAGTACTTC | CAWSVGGAREQYF | . | TRBV30 | . | TRBJ2-7
TGTGCCACCAGTGATTGGGGCCCCTACAATGAGCAGTTCTTC | CATSDWGPYNEQFF | . | TRBV24-1 | . | TRBJ2-1
TGTGCCAGCAGCTTACGGGGGGGAGAGACCCAGTACTTC | CASSLRGGETQYF | TRBD2 | TRBV7-9 | . | TRBJ2-5
TGCGCCAGCAGCCAAGTCTGGCAGGATAATGAAAAACTGTTTTTT | CASSQVWQDNEKLFF | . | TRBV4-3 | . | TRBJ1-4
TGTGCCAGCAGCCCAAGGACAGGGAAGCCCTACGAGCAGTACTTC | CASSPRTGKPYEQYF | TRBD1 | TRBV11-3 | once | TRBJ2-7
TGTGCCAGCAGTAACAGGGCTCTGGTTGGTGATTCACCCCTCCACTTT | CASSNRALVGDSPLHF | . | TRBV6-2/TRBV6-3 | . | TRBJ1-6
TGTGCCAGCAGTCCTACGGGACAGGGAAATTCACCCCTCCACTTT | CASSPTGQGNSPLHF | TRBD1 | TRBV6-5 | . | TRBJ1-6
TGTGCCTGGAGTGTAGACCTCGGGAGAGAGCAGTACTTC | CAWSVDLGREQYF | . | TRBV30 | . | TRBJ2-7
TGTGCCAGCAGCCCAGCCCCTAGGCGGGGTACAGATACGCAGTATTTT | CASSPAPRRGTDTQYF | . | TRBV7-3 | once | TRBJ2-3
TGTGCCAGCAGTTTATTTGGGTTGCCTAGGTTAAATGAGCAGTTCTTC | CASSLFGLPRLNEQFF | . | TRBV28 | . | TRBJ2-1
TGTGCCAGCAGTTTAGGAGTGGTCTTCTATGGCTACACCTTC | CASSLGVVFYGYTF | . | TRBV28 | . | TRBJ1-2